The 30 T cell receptor beta chains given below trace back to one sample, sequenced in a study of blood T cell repertoires in COVID-19. TCRdb's copy holds only in-frame clones and misses some; the assay was immunoSEQ multiplex PCR. The table lists roughly 120,000 clones, just under 90% of them singletons, with 4.6% in the top ten. Material for sequencing was peripheral blood. The receptors were sampled from a woman aged 50 to 65 with acute or convalescent COVID-19.

This rearrangement joins TRBV5-1 to TRBJ1-2; D possibly corresponds to TRBD1 (5 bases). The CDR3 is 15 residues long. CDR1 is SGHRS, CDR2 YFSETQ, per germline. Trimming cost V 1 base and J 0 bases, with 10 bases left between them. The chain's CDR3 is CASSLSSGTNYGYTF. CDR3 coding DNA: TGCGCCAGCAGCTTGAGTTCAGGGACTAACTATGGCTACACCTTC.

The chain carries TRBV19 and TRBJ2-1; 9 positions agree with TRBD1. The junction had 9 bases not matched to a gene; V was cut back by 5 bases and J by 4 bases. Germline CDR1 and CDR2: LNHDA and SQIVND (reference sequence). The CDR3 has 16 amino acids. The CDR3 sequence: CASSPGTGQDYNEQFF. The CDR3 nucleotides are TGTGCCAGTAGTCCCGGGACAGGGCAAGATTACAATGAGCAGTTCTTC.

The chain links TRBV29-1 to TRBJ2-1; D call uncertain. Deletions cut 2 bases from V and 13 bases from J, with 15 bases between. The V gene's germline CDR1 is SQVTM and CDR2 ANQGSEA. This CDR3 has 12 residues. CDR3 nucleotides: TGCAGCGTTGAATGGGTTTTGGGCGAACAGTTCTTC. Encoded protein: CSVEWVLGEQFF.

The chain links TRBV5-4 to TRBJ2-7; no definite D call. In germline, CDR1 is SGHNT, CDR2 YYREEE (reference sequence). The ends were cut back, 0 bases at V and 4 bases at J, with 8 bases in the middle. This CDR3 contains 13 residues. DNA of the CDR3: TGTGCCAGCAGCTTGGACGCGGATTACGAGCAGTACTTC. Amino acid sequence: CASSLDADYEQYF.

This clone was counted a few times. The chain carries TRBV27 and TRBJ1-1; D remains unclear. The CDR3 has 15 residues. Germline lookup yields CDR1 MNHEY and CDR2 SMNVEV (reference sequence). V lost 5 bases, J lost 0 bases, and 13 bases lay in between. CDR3 sequence reads: CASSPMGGMNTEAFF. CDR3 bases: TGTGCCAGCAGTCCAATGGGAGGGATGAACACTGAAGCTTTCTTT.

The rearrangement links TRBV6-5 to TRBJ1-1; D ambiguous. Trimming pared 4 bases from V and 5 bases from J, leaving 8 bases between. Germline-derived CDR1 and CDR2 are MNHEY and SVGAGI. The CDR3 has 12 amino acids. The CDR3 nucleotides read TGTGCCAGCAGTTCGGGTAGAACTGAAGCTTTCTTT. Its translation: CASSSGRTEAFF.

This chain joins TRBV24-1 and TRBJ2-3; weak D call: TRBD1 (5 bases). The CDR3 totals 14 residues. Trimming stripped 3 bases from V and 6 bases from J, with 12 bases between. Looked up from germline, CDR1 is KGHDR and CDR2 is SFDVKD. The CDR3 sequence is CATSDPQAQDTQYF. In DNA form, the CDR3 reads TGTGCCACCAGTGATCCACAGGCTCAGGATACGCAGTATTTT.

The chain recombines TRBV7-9 with TRBJ2-7, with D possibly matching TRBD1 (7 bases). Trimming stripped 5 bases from V and 3 bases from J, with 11 bases between. CDR1 SEHNR and CDR2 FQNEAQ come from the germline V gene (reference sequence). The CDR3 totals 13 residues. The CDR3 nucleotides read TGTGCCAGCAGCGCGGGACAGTACTACGAGCAGTACTTC. As protein: CASSAGQYYEQYF.

The J gene is TRBJ2-1, the V gene TRBV7-9, with 9 nucleotides matching TRBD2. There are 16 residues in the CDR3. Germline CDR1 reads SEHNR; CDR2 reads FQNEAQ (reference sequence). Losses at the gene ends were 5 bases for V and 4 bases for J; bases not matched to a gene: 9. CDR3 in DNA: TGTGCCAGCAGCCCCCCCCTAGCGGGGACTTACAATGAGCAGTTCTTC. Residues: CASSPPLAGTYNEQFF.

The chain has TRBV19 and TRBJ2-1; 11 bases map to TRBD2. The CDR3 sequence is 14 residues long. Unmatched junction bases numbered 2, after V lost 4 bases and J lost 6 bases. CDR1 is LNHDA and CDR2 is SQIVND in the germline V gene (reference sequence). CDR3 DNA: TGTGCCAGTAGTAGTCTAGCGGGAGGCAATGAGCAGTTCTTC. Residues: CASSSLAGGNEQFF.

The V call is TRBV10-1, the J call TRBJ2-5; TRBD2 aligns across 8 bases. This CDR3 has 16 residues. Germline loops: CDR1 WNHNN, CDR2 SYGVQD (reference sequence). V lost 0 bases to trimming and J lost 2 bases; unmatched junction nucleotides: 5. The CDR3 reads CASSESIAGLQETQYF. For the CDR3, the DNA is TGCGCCAGCAGTGAGTCGATAGCGGGGCTACAAGAGACCCAGTACTTC.

The rearrangement links TRBV3-1 (or the pseudogene TRBV3-2) to TRBJ1-2, with D hard to call. Germline V gene sequence: CDR1 LGHDT, CDR2 YNNKEL (reference sequence). V was trimmed by 0 bases and J by 4 bases, leaving 6 bases between them. CDR3 length: 13 residues. The CDR3 sequence: CASSQDLPYGYTF. DNA of the CDR3: TGTGCCAGCAGCCAAGATCTTCCCTATGGCTACACCTTC.

The J gene is TRBJ2-5, the V gene TRBV5-8; 8 nucleotides agree with TRBD1. Germline CDR1 SGHTS, CDR2 YDEGEE. The CDR3 length is 15 residues. J gave up 2 bases and V 0 bases, and 3 bases lay outside the gene matches. The CDR3 nucleotides are TGTGCCAGCAGCTTGGACAGGGGGGAACAAGAGACCCAGTACTTC. Translated: CASSLDRGEQETQYF.

Note on this clone: Compared with germline, one end of the junction differs, possibly owing to a read error. The rearrangement uses TRBV2 and TRBJ2-1; D gene unclear. CDR3 size: 15 residues. CDR1 and CDR2 (germline): SNHLY, FYNNEI. For the CDR3, the DNA is TGTGCCAGCACCCTGAGCAGAGGTTCCTCCAATGAGCAGTTCTTC. The encoded protein is CASTLSRGSSNEQFF.

The chain couples TRBV10-2 to TRBJ1-1; 10 bases fit TRBD1. V trimming: 6 bases; J trimming: 4 bases; junction bases outside the gene matches: 2. This CDR3 has 13 residues. Germline V gene sequence: CDR1 WSHSY, CDR2 SAAADI. The CDR3: CASRGTGVTEAFF. The CDR3 DNA sequence: TGCGCCAGCAGGGGGACAGGGGTCACTGAAGCTTTCTTT.

This chain links TRBV25-1 with TRBJ1-1, with D maybe TRBD1 (5 bases). V was pared by 2 bases and J by 0 bases, with 7 bases between. The CDR3 is 14 residues long. CDR1 and CDR2 from the germline V gene are MGHDK and SYGVNS. In DNA form, the CDR3 reads TGTGCCAGCAGTGAAGGGGCGGTGAACACTGAAGCTTTCTTT. Translating gives CASSEGAVNTEAFF.

The chain is built from TRBV7-8 and TRBJ2-2, with no clear D. Germline V gives CDR1 SGHVS, CDR2 FQNEAQ. Trimming shortened V by 2 bases and J by 3 bases, and 10 bases separated the two germline ends. The CDR3 extends over 15 amino acids. The CDR3 sequence: CASSLSRIYTGELFF. The CDR3, as DNA: TGTGCCAGCAGCTTATCGAGGATCTACACCGGGGAGCTGTTTTTT.

The genes are TRBV3-1 (or the pseudogene TRBV3-2) and TRBJ2-7; a possible D gene is TRBD2 (5 bases). The V end was cut by 2 bases, the J end by 3 bases, with 8 bases between. The germline gives CDR1 LGHDT, CDR2 YNNKEL (reference sequence). The CDR3 has 13 amino acids. This chain's CDR3 is CASSQFGIYEQYF. The CDR3 DNA sequence: TGTGCCAGCAGCCAATTCGGGATCTACGAGCAGTACTTC.

This chain links TRBV6-6 with TRBJ1-1; no clear D. V was clipped by 2 bases and J by 1 base, with 5 bases between them. CDR3 size: 13 residues. Looked up from germline, CDR1 is MNHNY and CDR2 is SVGAGI (reference sequence). CDR3 DNA sequence: TGTGCCAGCAGTTACGGGCAGAACACTGAAGCTTTCTTT. This translates into CASSYGQNTEAFF.

The J gene is TRBJ2-2, the V gene TRBV9; 8 nucleotides agree with TRBD2. This CDR3 has 16 amino acids. Germline values: CDR1 SGDLS, CDR2 YYNGEE. The V and J ends lost 0 bases and 5 bases, in that order; junction bases with no gene match: 6. The CDR3 DNA is TGTGCCAGCAGCGTAGTCGGGAGGGCCGTTACCGGGGAGCTGTTTTTT. Its translation is CASSVVGRAVTGELFF.

This chain joins TRBV15 and TRBJ2-7, with D maybe TRBD2 (6 bases). CDR3 length: 15 residues. V dropped 5 bases and J dropped 2 bases, with 16 bases sitting between them. The germline V gene has CDR1 LNHNV and CDR2 YYDKDF (reference sequence). This chain's CDR3 is CATSVRRDIPYEQYF. The CDR3 nucleotides are TGTGCCACCAGCGTAAGGCGGGATATCCCCTACGAGCAGTACTTC.

The J gene is TRBJ2-1, the V gene TRBV7-2, with D possibly TRBD2 on 7 matching bases. Germline V gene lookup returns CDR1 SGHTA and CDR2 FQGNSA. Trimming took off 4 bases at V and 7 bases at J, with 20 bases between the two ends. The length of the CDR3 is 16 residues. The CDR3 DNA follows: TGTGCCAGCAGCTCTGTGGGGGGGCGCAGTAAGAATGAGCAGTTCTTC. Translating it yields CASSSVGGRSKNEQFF.

DNA for the CDR3: TGCGCCAGCACCACGACAGGGGGGGATGAAAAACTGTTTTTT. Translated: CASTTTGGDEKLFF. The chain recombines TRBV4-3 with TRBJ1-4, with TRBD1 identical over 9 bases. The ends lost 7 bases at V and 6 bases at J; junction bases unmatched: 6. The germline V gene has CDR1 LGHNA and CDR2 YSLEER. The CDR3 extends over 14 amino acids.

The gene calls are TRBV7-3 and TRBJ2-7; 8 nucleotides align to TRBD2. Germline values: CDR1 SGHTA, CDR2 FQGTGA. Trimming cost V 5 bases and J 0 bases; bases outside gene matches: 9. There are 16 residues in the CDR3. CDR3 coding DNA: TGTGCCAGCAGCGTCTCGGGACTAGAGGGCTCCTACGAGCAGTACTTC. Protein product: CASSVSGLEGSYEQYF.

V usage is TRBV28 and J usage is TRBJ1-1; D is unresolved. The CDR3 covers 16 residues. V gave up 4 bases and J gave up 3 bases, with 18 bases separating them. The germline gives CDR1 MDHEN, CDR2 SYDVKM. The CDR3 spells CASSSIRSEVHTEAFF. Here the CDR3 DNA reads TGTGCCAGCAGTTCCATTAGGTCCGAGGTGCACACTGAAGCTTTCTTT.

This clone was recorded once. The chain has TRBV18 and TRBJ1-6; D gene uncertain. CDR1 KGHSH and CDR2 LQKENI come from the germline V gene. This CDR3 comprises 17 residues. V was cut by 6 bases and J by 9 bases, with 24 bases left in between. In DNA form, the CDR3 reads TGTGCCAGCTCCCCTACCACAATCGGCGGAAAAAGTTCACCCCTCCACTTT. It translates to CASSPTTIGGKSSPLHF.

Written as DNA, the CDR3 is TGTGCCAGCAGCCCTCGGGACTCGACCTACAATGAGCAGTTCTTC. Protein product: CASSPRDSTYNEQFF. The rearrangement links TRBV3-1 (or the pseudogene TRBV3-2) to TRBJ2-1; D may be TRBD2 (6 bases). The CDR3 is made up of 15 amino acids. The germline V gene has CDR1 LGHDT and CDR2 YNNKEL (reference sequence). Trimming removed 4 bases from V and 2 bases from J, with 12 bases in between.

The rearrangement joins TRBV30 to TRBJ1-1; TRBD1 matches 8 bases. The germline V gene has CDR1 GTSNPN and CDR2 SVGIG (reference sequence). V dropped 5 bases and J dropped 5; count of bases not matched to a gene: 10. This CDR3 contains 14 residues. CDR3 region: CAWATSGGRTEAFF. The CDR3 DNA is TGTGCCTGGGCCACATCAGGGGGCCGTACTGAAGCTTTCTTT. Looking up the rest from reference TRBV30 and TRBJ1-1 gives the full variable domain: SQTIHQWPATLVQPVGSPLSLECTVEGTSNPNLYWYRQAAGRGLQLLFYSVGIGQISSEVPQNLSASRPQDRQFILSSKKLLLSDSGFYLCAWATSGGRTEAFFGQGTRLTVV.

The rearrangement uses TRBV28 and TRBJ2-1, with TRBD1 matching 9 bases. The CDR3 is 15 amino acids. Unmatched junction bases numbered 15, after V lost 8 bases and J lost 10 bases. The V gene's germline CDR1 is MDHEN and CDR2 SYDVKM. The CDR3 nucleotides are TGTGCCAGCGGGATTCCGGGACAGGGAAACCCCGAGCAGTTCTTC. The encoded protein is CASGIPGQGNPEQFF.

V usage is TRBV6-5 and J usage is TRBJ1-1, with unresolved D. Germline lookup yields CDR1 MNHEY and CDR2 SVGAGI. The CDR3 extends over 12 amino acids. The germline V and J ends were trimmed by 10 bases and 3 bases, with 12 bases remaining between them. The CDR3 bases are TGTGCCACCCTACGCTTGGACACTGAAGCTTTCTTT. It is translated as CATLRLDTEAFF.